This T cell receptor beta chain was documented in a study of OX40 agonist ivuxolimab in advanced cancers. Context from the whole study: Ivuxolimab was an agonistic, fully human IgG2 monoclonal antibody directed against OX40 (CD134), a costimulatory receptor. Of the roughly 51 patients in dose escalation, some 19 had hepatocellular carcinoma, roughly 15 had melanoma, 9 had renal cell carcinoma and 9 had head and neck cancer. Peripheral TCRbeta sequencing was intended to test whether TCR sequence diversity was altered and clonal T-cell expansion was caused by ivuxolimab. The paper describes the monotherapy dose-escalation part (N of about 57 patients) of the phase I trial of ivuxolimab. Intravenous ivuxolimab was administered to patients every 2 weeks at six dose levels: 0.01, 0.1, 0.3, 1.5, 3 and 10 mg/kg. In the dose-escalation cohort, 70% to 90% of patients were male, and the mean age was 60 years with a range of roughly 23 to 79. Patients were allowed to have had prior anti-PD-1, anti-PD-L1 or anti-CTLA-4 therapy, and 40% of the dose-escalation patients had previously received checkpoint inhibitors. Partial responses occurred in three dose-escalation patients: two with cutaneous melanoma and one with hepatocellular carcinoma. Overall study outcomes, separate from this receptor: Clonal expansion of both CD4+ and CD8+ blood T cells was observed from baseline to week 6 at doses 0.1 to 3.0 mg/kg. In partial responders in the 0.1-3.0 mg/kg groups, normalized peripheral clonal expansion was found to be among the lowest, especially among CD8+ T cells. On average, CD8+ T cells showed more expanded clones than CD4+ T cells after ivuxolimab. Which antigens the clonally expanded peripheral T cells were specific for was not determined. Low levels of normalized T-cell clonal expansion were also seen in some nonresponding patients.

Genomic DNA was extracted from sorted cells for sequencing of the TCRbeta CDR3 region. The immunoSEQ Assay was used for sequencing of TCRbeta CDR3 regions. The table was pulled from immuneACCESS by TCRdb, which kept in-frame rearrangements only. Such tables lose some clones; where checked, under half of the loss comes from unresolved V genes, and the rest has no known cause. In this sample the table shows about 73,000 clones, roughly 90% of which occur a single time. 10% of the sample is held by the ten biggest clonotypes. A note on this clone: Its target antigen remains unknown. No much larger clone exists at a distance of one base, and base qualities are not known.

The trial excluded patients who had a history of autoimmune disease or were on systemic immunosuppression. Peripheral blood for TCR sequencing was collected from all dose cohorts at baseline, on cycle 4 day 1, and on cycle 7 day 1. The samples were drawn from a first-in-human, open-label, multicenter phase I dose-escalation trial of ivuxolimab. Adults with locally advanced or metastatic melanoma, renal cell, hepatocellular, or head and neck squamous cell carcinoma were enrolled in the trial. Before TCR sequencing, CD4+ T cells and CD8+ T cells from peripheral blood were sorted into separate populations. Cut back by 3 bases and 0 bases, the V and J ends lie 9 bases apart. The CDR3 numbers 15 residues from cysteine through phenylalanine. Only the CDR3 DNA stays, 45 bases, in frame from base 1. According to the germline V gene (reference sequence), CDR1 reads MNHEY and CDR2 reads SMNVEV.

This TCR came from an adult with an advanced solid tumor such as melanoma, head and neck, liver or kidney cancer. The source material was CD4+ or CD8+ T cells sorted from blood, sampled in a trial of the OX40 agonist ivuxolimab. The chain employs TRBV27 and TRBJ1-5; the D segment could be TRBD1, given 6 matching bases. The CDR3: CASSFGQPSNQPQHF. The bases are TGTGCCAGCAGTTTTGGACAGCCTAGCAATCAGCCCCAGCATTTT.